The 26 T cell receptor beta chains in this list originate from one sample, sequenced in a study of blood T cells in healthy people across ages. Primed by a sample-barcoded 5' primer and a J-beta primer mix, a second PCR proceeded for roughly 7 to 12 cycles. TCRdb analysed the 5' RACE reads with MiXCR anew, one entry per CDR3 protein. Of about 720,000 distinct CDR3 sequences in the sample, just under 25% are singletons; the top ten hold under 4.5%. The sample was also reused in another study, on T cells of mothers and their children.

The sequenced material came from blood. All receptors come from a boy between 5 and 17 years old in good health.

This clonotype was counted a few times. J is TRBJ2-7 and V is TRBV5-1, with 7 bases lining up with TRBD2. CDR1 and CDR2 from the germline V gene are SGHRS and YFSETQ. The CDR3 spans 14 residues. V lost 6 bases to trimming and J lost 1 base; unmatched junction nucleotides: 7. CDR3 region: CASKPRGESYEQYF. Written as DNA, the CDR3 is TGCGCCAGCAAGCCCCGGGGGGAATCCTACGAGCAGTACTTC.

CDR3 DNA: TGTGCCAGCAGTTTACTCGGACAGGGCAGCACAGATACGCAGTATTTT. Its translation is CASSLLGQGSTDTQYF. This rearrangement joins TRBV12-3 or TRBV12-4 to TRBJ2-3; 8 nucleotides align to TRBD1. This CDR3 comprises 16 residues. The ends lost 2 bases at V and 0 bases at J; junction bases unmatched: 4.

The V gene is TRBV6-5, the J gene TRBJ2-5; no clear D. Trimming cost V 0 bases and J 1 base, with 3 bases left between them. This CDR3 has 13 residues. Germline V gene sequence: CDR1 MNHEY, CDR2 SVGAGI. The DNA for the CDR3 is TGTGCCAGCAGTTACTCGGCCCAAGAGACCCAGTACTTC. This encodes CASSYSAQETQYF.

This sequence joins TRBV20-1 and TRBJ2-3; possibly TRBD1 for D (6 bases). This CDR3 is 15 amino acids long. Germline assignment: CDR1 DFQATT and CDR2 SNEGSKA (reference sequence). V lost 3 bases to trimming and J lost 2 bases, with 15 bases between them. The CDR3 region is CSARTGQTITDTQYF. CDR3 bases: TGCAGTGCTAGGACGGGACAAACAATCACAGATACGCAGTATTTT.

This clonotype occurred once. The chain recombines TRBV7-2 with TRBJ2-1; D tentatively reads TRBD1 or TRBD2 (5 bases each). With the DNA end fitting TRBJ2-7 better, the J assignment may be wrong. The CDR3 runs 12 residues. Germline-derived CDR1 and CDR2 are SGHTA and FQGNSA. The CDR3 sequence is CASSSYGGEQYF. CDR3 DNA: TGTGCCAGCAGCTCTTATGGGGGCGAGCAGTACTTC.

This clonotype showed up just a few times. The V call is TRBV11-2, the J call TRBJ1-1; possible D gene TRBD1, 5 bases. The CDR3 loop spans 15 amino acids. Trimming left V 5 bases short and J 1 base short, with 14 bases between. In germline, CDR1 is SGHAT, CDR2 FQNNGV. The chain's CDR3 is CASSRDSFANTEAFF. The CDR3 coding sequence is TGTGCCAGCAGCCGTGACAGTTTTGCGAACACTGAAGCTTTCTTT.

This clonotype was counted a few times. This chain links TRBV12-3 or TRBV12-4 with TRBJ2-5; D gene uncertain. With 3 bases removed from V and 4 bases from J, the gap between germline ends came to 12 bases. The CDR3 runs to 14 residues. CDR3 nucleotide sequence: TGTGCCAGCAGTTTGACCCAGGTGACAGAGACCCAGTACTTC. Translation gives CASSLTQVTETQYF.

This clonotype was counted only a few times. The genes are TRBV12-3 or TRBV12-4 and TRBJ2-4, with no clear D. V dropped 4 bases and J dropped 6 bases, with 7 bases sitting between them. The CDR3 covers 12 residues. The CDR3 sequence is CASSYDLNIQYF. CDR3 nucleotides: TGTGCCAGCAGTTACGACCTAAACATTCAGTACTTC.

The rearrangement uses TRBV12-3 or TRBV12-4 and TRBJ1-4; 7 positions match TRBD1. The junction had 4 bases not matched to a gene; V was cut back by 8 bases and J by 7 bases. CDR3 size: 12 residues. CDR3 amino acids: CASGHRGEKLFF. The CDR3, as DNA: TGTGCCAGCGGTCACAGGGGTGAAAAACTGTTTTTT.

Of note for this clonotype: The germline gene is not matched at one end of the junction; a read error may be the cause. The genes are TRBV6-1 and TRBJ2-1, with 11 bases aligning to TRBD2. The CDR3 sequence is 15 residues long. CDR1 is MNHNS, CDR2 SASEGT, per germline. Written as DNA, the CDR3 is TGTGCCGGCAGTGAAACTAGCGGGGGAGCCAATGAGCAGTTCTTC. Encoded protein: CAGSETSGGANEQFF.

This clonotype was seen a handful of times. The rearrangement joins TRBV4-3 to TRBJ2-5, with D unresolved. V shed 4 bases and J shed 1 base, with 7 bases lying between them. CDR3 length: 13 amino acids. Germline V gene data show CDR1 as LGHNA and CDR2 as YSLEER. The CDR3 DNA is TGCGCCAGCAGCCCCTCGAGCCAAGAGACCCAGTACTTC. This sequence encodes CASSPSSQETQYF.

The V call is TRBV28, the J call TRBJ2-7; 9 positions agree with TRBD1. The trim removed 7 bases at V and 6 bases at J, leaving 7 bases unmatched. The V gene's germline CDR1 is MDHEN and CDR2 SYDVKM. The CDR3 totals 13 residues. The chain's CDR3 is CASIWDRAGEQYF. The CDR3 DNA reads as TGTGCCAGCATCTGGGACAGGGCGGGCGAGCAGTACTTC.

This rearrangement joins TRBV12-3 or TRBV12-4 to TRBJ1-2; the D is unclear. The CDR3 runs to 17 residues. V lost 5 bases, J lost 0 bases, and 19 bases lay in between. The CDR3 DNA is TGTGCCAGCAGTAGGTCCGGGGTTTACCTTTCTAACTATGGCTACACCTTC. Its translation: CASSRSGVYLSNYGYTF.

On this clonotype: Likely a read error: the CDR3 ends without its conserved phenylalanine or tryptophan. The J gene is TRBJ2-7, the V gene TRBV5-1; TRBD1 agrees at 10 bases. With V trimmed by 5 bases and J by 2 bases, 4 bases remained unmatched. The CDR3 covers 14 residues. Germline assignment: CDR1 SGHRS and CDR2 YFSETQ. CDR3 coding DNA: TGCGCCAGCAGGGGACAGGGGCGAACCTACGAGCAGTACCTC. This encodes CASRGQGRTYEQYL.

The chain recombines TRBV4-1 with TRBJ1-4; 9 nucleotides agree with TRBD1. Germline V gene data show CDR1 as MGHRA and CDR2 as YSYEKL. Germline trimming cut 4 bases from V and 7 bases from J; bases unmatched to any gene: 10. CDR3 length: 16 residues. For the CDR3, the DNA is TGCGCCAGCAGCCCGCACCGGGGACAGGGTGGTGAAAAACTGTTTTTT. It is translated as CASSPHRGQGGEKLFF.

This clonotype was observed a handful of times. V usage is TRBV20-1 and J usage is TRBJ1-1; D may be TRBD1 (6 bases). CDR3 size: 16 residues. Germline lookup yields CDR1 DFQATT and CDR2 SNEGSKA (reference sequence). Trimming left V 0 bases short and J 0 bases short, with 14 bases between. In DNA, the CDR3 is TGCAGTGCTAGAGATAGGAGGACAGCTATGAACACTGAAGCTTTCTTT. Translating gives CSARDRRTAMNTEAFF.

This rearrangement joins TRBV14 to TRBJ1-4; D is unclear. Trimming shortened V by 2 bases and J by 7 bases, and 8 bases separated the two germline ends. The V gene's germline CDR1 is SGHDN and CDR2 FVKESK. The CDR3 has 13 amino acids. CDR3 DNA: TGTGCCAGCAGCCAATCTGGCTTTGAAAAACTGTTTTTT. This codes for CASSQSGFEKLFF.

This clonotype appeared a few times. J is TRBJ2-7 and V is TRBV11-2; 9 positions agree with TRBD1. Trimming removed 2 bases from V and 5 bases from J; junction bases left unmatched: 10. The germline gives CDR1 SGHAT, CDR2 FQNNGV. The CDR3 runs 16 residues. The CDR3: CASSLRGGQGSDEQYF. The CDR3 nucleotides read TGTGCCAGCAGCTTAAGAGGCGGACAGGGGAGCGACGAGCAGTACTTC.

This clonotype has only a few counts. This chain's CDR3 is CASSPGGYGNQPQHF. The CDR3 coding sequence is TGTGCCAGCAGTCCAGGGGGATATGGCAATCAGCCCCAGCATTTT. The chain has TRBV6-2 or TRBV6-3 and TRBJ1-5; 7 bases map to TRBD1. Trimming removed 5 bases from V and 2 bases from J; junction bases left unmatched: 6. The CDR3 contains 15 residues. Germline V gene lookup returns CDR1 MNHEY and CDR2 SVGEGT.

This clonotype was seen a handful of times. The V and J genes are TRBV6-4 and TRBJ2-3; 11 bases match TRBD2. The CDR3 has 14 amino acids. V shed 6 bases, J shed 4 bases, and the junction held 3 bases outside the gene matches. Per the germline V gene, CDR1 is MRHNA and CDR2 is SNTAGT. CDR3 nucleotide sequence: TGTGCCAGCAGGACGACTAGCGGGGCAGATACGCAGTATTTT. It translates to CASRTTSGADTQYF.

This clonotype was found a few times. The chain couples TRBV20-1 to TRBJ2-3; 12 nucleotides align to TRBD2. CDR3 length: 15 residues. V lost 5 bases to trimming and J lost 6 bases; unmatched junction nucleotides: 9. CDR1 is DFQATT and CDR2 is SNEGSKA in the germline V gene (reference sequence). The CDR3 nucleotides read TGCAGTGCTCGGCTAGCGGGGGGGCGGTCGGATACGCAGTATTTT. Translation gives CSARLAGGRSDTQYF.

This rearrangement joins TRBV6-2 or TRBV6-3 to TRBJ2-5, with TRBD2 as a possible D gene (6 bases). V lost 2 bases to trimming and J lost 0 bases, with 13 bases between them. Looked up from germline, CDR1 is MNHEY and CDR2 is SVGEGT. The CDR3 extends over 16 amino acids. The CDR3 coding sequence is TGTGCCAGCAGTTACGGGGGGTCACACTACCAAGAGACCCAGTACTTC. It translates to CASSYGGSHYQETQYF.

The V gene is TRBV27, the J gene TRBJ1-2, with D perhaps TRBD1 (6 bases). The length of the CDR3 is 13 residues. The V end lost 5 bases, the J end lost 2 bases, and 9 bases lay between the germline ends. CDR1 MNHEY and CDR2 SMNVEV come from the germline V gene (reference sequence). CDR3 coding DNA: TGTGCCAGCAGTGGGACACTGAACTATGGCTACACCTTC. This codes for CASSGTLNYGYTF.

This clonotype has just a few counts. The chain recombines TRBV7-9 with TRBJ2-5; D unresolved. The J call may be wrong; the DNA end is better matched by TRBJ2-1. Germline V gene sequence: CDR1 SEHNR, CDR2 FQNEAQ (reference sequence). This CDR3 is 12 amino acids long. In DNA, the CDR3 is TGTGCCAGCAGCTTAGAGTCATTTGAGCAGTTCTTC. It yields the protein CASSLESFEQFF.

In this sample, this clonotype turned up a few times. The chain combines TRBV11-2 with TRBJ2-3; D is uncertain. CDR3 length equals 12 residues. The ends were cut back, 2 bases at V and 4 bases at J, with 4 bases in the middle. The V gene's germline CDR1 is SGHAT and CDR2 FQNNGV. The CDR3 sequence is CASSLHADTQYF. CDR3 coding DNA: TGTGCCAGCAGCTTACACGCAGATACGCAGTATTTT.

This sequence joins TRBV7-9 and TRBJ2-5; 9 bases align to TRBD1. Germline loops: CDR1 SEHNR, CDR2 FQNEAQ (reference sequence). CDR3 size: 17 residues. J gave up 5 bases and V 4 bases, and 14 bases lay outside the gene matches. The chain's CDR3 is CASSYLIPGTGMETQYF. For the CDR3, the DNA is TGTGCCAGCAGCTACCTAATCCCCGGGACAGGGATGGAGACCCAGTACTTC. Full variable domain (outside the CDR3, taken from reference TRBV7-9 and TRBJ2-5): DTGVSQNPRHKITKRGQNVTFRCDPISEHNRLYWYRQTLGQGPEFLTYFQNEAQLEKSRLLSDRFSAERPKGSFSTLEIQRTEQGDSAMYLCASSYLIPGTGMETQYFGPGTRLLVL.